Listed below are T cell receptor beta chains from one sample, sequenced in a study of cytotoxic CD8 clonotypes in ibrutinib-treated CLL. TCRdb keeps only in-frame clones here, not all; method: immunoSEQ multiplex PCR. This sample has some 200,000 clones, with approximately 72% found just once. Sequenced material: PBMCs, taken after 24 months of ibrutinib treatment. The receptor source for this set is a human donor with chronic lymphocytic leukemia. The conserved cysteine and the conserved F or W are not part of the CDR3 here. Fields, in order: D gene, V gene, CDR3 protein. D genes are given only for firm matches.

d_gene: -; v_gene: TRBV7-2; CDR3aa: ASSEPSYEQY
d_gene: -; v_gene: TRBV18; CDR3aa: ASSSGSYEQY
d_gene: TRBD2; v_gene: TRBV7-3; CDR3aa: ASSWTSGETQY
d_gene: -; v_gene: TRBV4-1; CDR3aa: ASSPPTGRETQY
d_gene: -; v_gene: TRBV4-2; CDR3aa: ASSQDLGFPEAF
d_gene: TRBD2; v_gene: TRBV11-2; CDR3aa: ASSLGTSGTDTQY
d_gene: TRBD2; v_gene: TRBV5-6; CDR3aa: ASRPMPGLAEETQY
d_gene: -; v_gene: TRBV11-2; CDR3aa: ASSLGRRPLGTYNEQF
d_gene: -; v_gene: TRBV28; CDR3aa: ASSYLGNSNQPQH
d_gene: TRBD1; v_gene: TRBV7-2; CDR3aa: ASISDRGANEQF
d_gene: -; v_gene: TRBV28; CDR3aa: ASMALSSYNEQF
d_gene: -; v_gene: TRBV4-1; CDR3aa: ASSQVGPLLGNTIY
d_gene: -; v_gene: TRBV29-1; CDR3aa: SVEDLRQSYEKLF
d_gene: -; v_gene: TRBV7-6; CDR3aa: ASSLGKRDRKETQY